Sequencing of this TCR beta chain was carried out in a study of blood T cells in healthy people across ages. CDR1 and CDR2 from the germline V gene are SEHNR and FQNEAQ (reference sequence). Trimming removed 5 bases from V and 2 bases from J, with 20 bases in between. This CDR3 contains 17 residues. Together with a sample-barcoded 5' primer, a J-beta primer mix was included in a second PCR lasting about 6 to 11 cycles. Each CDR3 protein is one row after TCRdb ran MiXCR on the 5' RACE reads. The profile shows about 780,000 distinct CDR3 sequences, 35% to 60% of them singletons. The sequenced sample was blood. This clonotype was sampled from an elderly man in good health. The chain links TRBV7-9 to TRBJ2-3, with D maybe TRBD1 (5 bases). This chain's CDR3 is CASSRSGADRTTDTQYF. The CDR3 coding sequence is TGTGCCAGCAGCCGGAGTGGGGCAGACCGAACCACAGATACGCAGTATTTT.